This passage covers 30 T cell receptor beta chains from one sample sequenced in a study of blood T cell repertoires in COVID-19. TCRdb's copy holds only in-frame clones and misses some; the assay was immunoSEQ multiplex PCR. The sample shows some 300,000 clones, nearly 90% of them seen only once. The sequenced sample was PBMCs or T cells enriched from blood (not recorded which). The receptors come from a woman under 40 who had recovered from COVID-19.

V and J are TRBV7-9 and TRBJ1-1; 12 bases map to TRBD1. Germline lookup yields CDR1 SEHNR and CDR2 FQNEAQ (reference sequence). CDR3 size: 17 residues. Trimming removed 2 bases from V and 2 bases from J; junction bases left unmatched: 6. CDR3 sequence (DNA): TGTGCCAGCAGCTTAATGGGGACAGGGGGCCCAAACACTGAAGCTTTCTTT. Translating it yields CASSLMGTGGPNTEAFF.

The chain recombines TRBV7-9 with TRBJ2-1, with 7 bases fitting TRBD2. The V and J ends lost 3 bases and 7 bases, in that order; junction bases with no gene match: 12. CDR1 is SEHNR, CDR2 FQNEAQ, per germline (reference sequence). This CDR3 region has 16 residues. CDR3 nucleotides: TGTGCCAGCAGCTTTCGAGTGGCGGGAGAGCCGAATGAGCAGTTCTTC. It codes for CASSFRVAGEPNEQFF.

This CDR3 is CSASVQDNSPLHF. The CDR3 DNA follows: TGCAGCGCATCGGTCCAGGATAATTCACCCCTCCACTTT. The chain carries TRBV29-1 and TRBJ1-6; D remains unclear. The CDR3 extends over 13 amino acids. The V end was cut by 7 bases, the J end by 5 bases, with 12 bases between. The germline gives CDR1 SQVTM, CDR2 ANQGSEA.

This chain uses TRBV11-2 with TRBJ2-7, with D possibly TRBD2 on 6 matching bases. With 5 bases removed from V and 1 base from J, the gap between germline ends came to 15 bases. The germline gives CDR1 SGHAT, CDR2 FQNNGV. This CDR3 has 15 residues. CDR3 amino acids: CASSDLAQISYEQYF. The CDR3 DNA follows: TGTGCCAGCAGCGACCTAGCGCAGATATCCTACGAGCAGTACTTC.

The CDR3 reads CASSLRLVSNYGYTF. In nucleotides, the CDR3 is TGTGCCAGCAGCTTACGTCTCGTTAGTAACTATGGCTACACCTTC. This rearrangement joins TRBV7-2 to TRBJ1-2; D not certain. Trimming shortened V by 2 bases and J by 1 base, and 11 bases separated the two germline ends. Looked up from germline, CDR1 is SGHTA and CDR2 is FQGNSA. There are 15 residues in the CDR3.

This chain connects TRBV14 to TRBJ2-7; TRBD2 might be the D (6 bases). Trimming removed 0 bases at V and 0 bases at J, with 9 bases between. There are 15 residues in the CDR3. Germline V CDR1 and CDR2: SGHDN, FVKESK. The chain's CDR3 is CASSQDRGSSYEQYF. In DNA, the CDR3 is TGTGCCAGCAGCCAAGATCGGGGGAGCTCCTACGAGCAGTACTTC.

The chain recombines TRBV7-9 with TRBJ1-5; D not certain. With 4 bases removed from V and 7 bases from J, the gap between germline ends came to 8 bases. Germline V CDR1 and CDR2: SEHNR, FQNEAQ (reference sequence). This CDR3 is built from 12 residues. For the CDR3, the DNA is TGTGCCAGCAGCTCCGGCGGCCAGCCCCAGCATTTT. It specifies CASSSGGQPQHF. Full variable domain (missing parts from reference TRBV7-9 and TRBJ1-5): DTGVSQNPRHKITKRGQNVTFRCDPISEHNRLYWYRQTLGQGPEFLTYFQNEAQLEKSRLLSDRFSAERPKGSFSTLEIQRTEQGDSAMYLCASSSGGQPQHFGDGTRLSIL.

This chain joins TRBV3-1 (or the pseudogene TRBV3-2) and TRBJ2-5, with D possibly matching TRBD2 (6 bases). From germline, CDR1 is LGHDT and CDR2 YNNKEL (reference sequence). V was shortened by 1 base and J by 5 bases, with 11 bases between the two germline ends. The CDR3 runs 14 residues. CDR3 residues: CASSQVVGGETQYF. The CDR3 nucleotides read TGTGCCAGCAGCCAAGTTGTGGGGGGTGAGACCCAGTACTTC.

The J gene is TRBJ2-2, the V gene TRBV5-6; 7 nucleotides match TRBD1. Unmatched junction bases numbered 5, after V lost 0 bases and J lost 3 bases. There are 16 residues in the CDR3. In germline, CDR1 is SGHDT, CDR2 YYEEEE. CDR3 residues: CASSLGLGGDTGELFF. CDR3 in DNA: TGTGCCAGCAGCTTGGGGTTAGGGGGCGACACCGGGGAGCTGTTTTTT.

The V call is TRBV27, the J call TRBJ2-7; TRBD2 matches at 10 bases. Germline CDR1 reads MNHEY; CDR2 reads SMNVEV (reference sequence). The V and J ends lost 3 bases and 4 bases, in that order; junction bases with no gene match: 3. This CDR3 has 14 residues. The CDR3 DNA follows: TGTGCCAGCAGTTTCGGGACTAGCGTATACGAGCAGTACTTC. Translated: CASSFGTSVYEQYF.

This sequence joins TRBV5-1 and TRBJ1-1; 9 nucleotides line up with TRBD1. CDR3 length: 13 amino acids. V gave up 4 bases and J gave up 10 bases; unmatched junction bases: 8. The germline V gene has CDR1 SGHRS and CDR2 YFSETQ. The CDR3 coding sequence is TGCGCCAGCAGCATAGGACAGGGGCTGGGAGCTTTCTTT. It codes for CASSIGQGLGAFF.

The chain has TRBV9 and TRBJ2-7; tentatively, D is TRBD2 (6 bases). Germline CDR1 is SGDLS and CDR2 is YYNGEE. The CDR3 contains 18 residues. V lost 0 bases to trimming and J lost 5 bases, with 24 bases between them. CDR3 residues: CASSVDPYSLATLNEQYF. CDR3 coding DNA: TGTGCCAGCAGCGTAGATCCCTATTCACTAGCTACCCTCAACGAGCAGTACTTC.

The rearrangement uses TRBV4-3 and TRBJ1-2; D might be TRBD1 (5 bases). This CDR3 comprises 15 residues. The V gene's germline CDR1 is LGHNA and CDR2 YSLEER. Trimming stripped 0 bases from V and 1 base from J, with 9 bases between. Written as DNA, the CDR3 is TGCGCCAGCAGCCAAGATAAGGGGTTTAACTATGGCTACACCTTC. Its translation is CASSQDKGFNYGYTF.

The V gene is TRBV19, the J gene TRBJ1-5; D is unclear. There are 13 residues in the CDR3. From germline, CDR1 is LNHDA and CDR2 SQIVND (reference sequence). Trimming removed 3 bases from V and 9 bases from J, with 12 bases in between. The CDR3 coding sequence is TGTGCCAGTAGTATTTATCAGGTGGGGCCCCAGCATTTT. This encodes CASSIYQVGPQHF.

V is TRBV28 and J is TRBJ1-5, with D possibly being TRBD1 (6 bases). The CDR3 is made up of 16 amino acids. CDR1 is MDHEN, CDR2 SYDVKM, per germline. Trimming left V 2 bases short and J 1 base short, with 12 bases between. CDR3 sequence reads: CASSLRRGGSNQPQHF. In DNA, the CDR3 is TGTGCCAGCAGTTTAAGGAGGGGGGGGAGCAATCAGCCCCAGCATTTT.

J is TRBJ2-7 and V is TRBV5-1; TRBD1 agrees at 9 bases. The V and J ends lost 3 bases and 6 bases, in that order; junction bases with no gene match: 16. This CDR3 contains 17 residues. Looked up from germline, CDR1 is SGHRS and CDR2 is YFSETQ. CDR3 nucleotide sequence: TGCGCCAGCAGCTGGATCTCCAAACAGGGGGCGCCGGGCGAGCAGTACTTC. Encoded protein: CASSWISKQGAPGEQYF.

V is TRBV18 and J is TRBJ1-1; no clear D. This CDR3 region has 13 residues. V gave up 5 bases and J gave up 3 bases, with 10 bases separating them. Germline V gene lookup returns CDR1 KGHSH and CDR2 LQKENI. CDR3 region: CASSSIPDTEAFF. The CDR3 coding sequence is TGTGCCAGCTCATCTATTCCCGACACTGAAGCTTTCTTT.

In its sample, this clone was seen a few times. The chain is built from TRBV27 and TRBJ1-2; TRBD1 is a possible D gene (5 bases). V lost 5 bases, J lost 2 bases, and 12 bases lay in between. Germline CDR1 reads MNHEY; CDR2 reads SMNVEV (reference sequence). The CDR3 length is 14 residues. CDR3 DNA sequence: TGTGCCAGCAGTCCCCTCAGGGCCAACTATGGCTACACCTTC. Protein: CASSPLRANYGYTF.

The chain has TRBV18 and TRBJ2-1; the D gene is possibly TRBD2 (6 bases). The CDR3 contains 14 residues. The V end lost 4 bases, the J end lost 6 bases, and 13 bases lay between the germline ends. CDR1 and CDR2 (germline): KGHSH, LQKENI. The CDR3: CASSLDYTSNEQFF. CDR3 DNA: TGTGCCAGCTCACTGGACTACACATCCAATGAGCAGTTCTTC.

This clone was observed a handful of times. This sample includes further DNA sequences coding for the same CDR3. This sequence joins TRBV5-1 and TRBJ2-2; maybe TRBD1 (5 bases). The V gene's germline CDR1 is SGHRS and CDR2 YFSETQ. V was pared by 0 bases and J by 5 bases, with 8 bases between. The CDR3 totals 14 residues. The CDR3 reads CASSLGQGTGELFF. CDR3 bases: TGCGCCAGCAGCTTGGGGCAGGGTACCGGGGAGCTGTTTTTT.

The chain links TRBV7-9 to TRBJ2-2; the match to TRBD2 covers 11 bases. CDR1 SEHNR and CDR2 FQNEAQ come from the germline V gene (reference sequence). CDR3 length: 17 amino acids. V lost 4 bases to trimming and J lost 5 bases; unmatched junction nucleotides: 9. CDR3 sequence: CASSSRIAGGRTGELFF. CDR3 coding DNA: TGTGCCAGCAGCTCCCGCATAGCGGGGGGGCGGACCGGGGAGCTGTTTTTT.

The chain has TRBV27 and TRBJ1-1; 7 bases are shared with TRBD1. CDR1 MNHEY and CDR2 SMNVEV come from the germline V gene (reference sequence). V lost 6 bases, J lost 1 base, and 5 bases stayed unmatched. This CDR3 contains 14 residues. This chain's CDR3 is CASRQGTENTEAFF. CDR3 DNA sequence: TGTGCCAGCAGACAAGGGACAGAGAACACTGAAGCTTTCTTT.

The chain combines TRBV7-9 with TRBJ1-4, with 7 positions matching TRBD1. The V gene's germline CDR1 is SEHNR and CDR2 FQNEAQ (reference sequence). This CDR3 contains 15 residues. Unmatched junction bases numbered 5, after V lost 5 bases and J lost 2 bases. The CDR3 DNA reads TGTGCCAGCAGCCGTGACAGGGTCACTAATGAAAAACTGTTTTTT. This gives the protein CASSRDRVTNEKLFF.

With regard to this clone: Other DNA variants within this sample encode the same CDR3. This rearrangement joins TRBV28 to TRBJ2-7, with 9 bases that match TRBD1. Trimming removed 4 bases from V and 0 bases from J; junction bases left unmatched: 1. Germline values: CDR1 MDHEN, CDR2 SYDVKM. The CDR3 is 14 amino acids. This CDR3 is CASSSTGGSYEQYF. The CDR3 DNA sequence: TGTGCCAGCAGTTCGACAGGGGGCTCCTACGAGCAGTACTTC.

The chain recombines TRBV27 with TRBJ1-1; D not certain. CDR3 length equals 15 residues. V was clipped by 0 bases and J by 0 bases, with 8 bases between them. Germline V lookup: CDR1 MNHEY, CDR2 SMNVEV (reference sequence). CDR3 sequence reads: CASSLSPGLNTEAFF. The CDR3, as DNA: TGTGCCAGCAGTTTATCGCCAGGTTTGAACACTGAAGCTTTCTTT.

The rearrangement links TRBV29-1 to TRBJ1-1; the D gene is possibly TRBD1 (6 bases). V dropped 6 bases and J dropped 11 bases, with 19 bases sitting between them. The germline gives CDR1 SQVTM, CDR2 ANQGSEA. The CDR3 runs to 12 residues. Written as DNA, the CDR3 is TGCAGCGTCCAGTACGAACAGGGAGAGGCTTTCTTT. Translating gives CSVQYEQGEAFF. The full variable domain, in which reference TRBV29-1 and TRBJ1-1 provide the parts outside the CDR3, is SAVISQKPSRDICQRGTSLTIQCQVDSQVTMMFWYRQQPGQSLTLIATANQGSEATYESGFVIDKFPISRPNLTFSTLTVSNMSPEDSSIYLCSVQYEQGEAFFGQGTRLTVV.

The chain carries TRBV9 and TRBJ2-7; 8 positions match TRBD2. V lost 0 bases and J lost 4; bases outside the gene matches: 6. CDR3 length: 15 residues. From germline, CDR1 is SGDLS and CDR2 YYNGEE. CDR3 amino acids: CASSVGAAGAYEQYF. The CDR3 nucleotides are TGTGCCAGCAGCGTAGGGGCAGCGGGAGCTTACGAGCAGTACTTC. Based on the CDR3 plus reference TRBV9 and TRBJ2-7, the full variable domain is DSGVTQTPKHLITATGQRVTLRCSPRSGDLSVYWYQQSLDQGLQFLIQYYNGEERAKGNILERFSAQQFPDLHSELNLSSLELGDSALYFCASSVGAAGAYEQYFGPGTRLTVT.

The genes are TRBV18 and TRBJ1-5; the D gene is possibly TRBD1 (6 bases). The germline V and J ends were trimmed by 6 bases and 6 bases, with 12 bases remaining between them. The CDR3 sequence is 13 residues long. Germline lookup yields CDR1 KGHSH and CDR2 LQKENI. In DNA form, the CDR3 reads TGTGCCAGCTCGCCGACGGACAGTCAGCCCCAGCATTTT. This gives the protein CASSPTDSQPQHF.

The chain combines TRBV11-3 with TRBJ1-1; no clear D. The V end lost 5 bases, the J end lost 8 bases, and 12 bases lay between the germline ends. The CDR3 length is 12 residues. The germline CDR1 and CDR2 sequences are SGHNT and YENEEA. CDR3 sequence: CASSHSQVEAFF. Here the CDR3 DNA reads TGTGCCAGCAGCCACTCCCAGGTGGAAGCTTTCTTT.

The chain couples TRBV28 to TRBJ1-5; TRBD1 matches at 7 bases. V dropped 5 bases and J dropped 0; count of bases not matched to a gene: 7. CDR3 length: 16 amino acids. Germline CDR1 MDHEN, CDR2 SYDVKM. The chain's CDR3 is CASSTGDSYSNQPQHF. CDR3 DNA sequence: TGTGCCAGCAGTACAGGGGACTCATATAGCAATCAGCCCCAGCATTTT.